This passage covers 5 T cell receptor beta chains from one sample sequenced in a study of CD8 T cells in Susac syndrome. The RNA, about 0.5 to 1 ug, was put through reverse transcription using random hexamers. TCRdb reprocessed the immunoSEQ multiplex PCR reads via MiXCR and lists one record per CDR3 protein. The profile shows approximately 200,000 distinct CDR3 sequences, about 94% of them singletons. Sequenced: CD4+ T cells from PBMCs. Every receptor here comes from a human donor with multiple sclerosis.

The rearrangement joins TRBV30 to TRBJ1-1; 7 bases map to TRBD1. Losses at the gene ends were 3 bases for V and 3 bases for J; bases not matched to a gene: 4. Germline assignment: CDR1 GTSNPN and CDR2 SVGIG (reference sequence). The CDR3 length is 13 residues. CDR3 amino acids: CAWRPTGDTEAFF. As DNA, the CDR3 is TGTGCCTGGAGACCTACAGGGGACACTGAAGCTTTCTTT.

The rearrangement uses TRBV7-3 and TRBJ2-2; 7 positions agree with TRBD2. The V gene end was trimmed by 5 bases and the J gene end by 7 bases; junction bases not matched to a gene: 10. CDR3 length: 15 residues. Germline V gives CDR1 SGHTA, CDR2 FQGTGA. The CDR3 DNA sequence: TGTGCCAGCAGCCCGACTAGCACGGCAGGCGGGGAGCTGTTTTTT. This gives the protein CASSPTSTAGGELFF.

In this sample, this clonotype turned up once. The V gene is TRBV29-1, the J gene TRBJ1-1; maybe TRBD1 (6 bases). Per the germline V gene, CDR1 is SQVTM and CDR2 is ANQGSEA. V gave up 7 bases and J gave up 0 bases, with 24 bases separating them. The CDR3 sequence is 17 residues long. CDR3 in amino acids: CSARSGTFGAMNTEAFF. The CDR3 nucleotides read TGCAGCGCCCGAAGCGGGACATTCGGAGCAATGAACACTGAAGCTTTCTTT.

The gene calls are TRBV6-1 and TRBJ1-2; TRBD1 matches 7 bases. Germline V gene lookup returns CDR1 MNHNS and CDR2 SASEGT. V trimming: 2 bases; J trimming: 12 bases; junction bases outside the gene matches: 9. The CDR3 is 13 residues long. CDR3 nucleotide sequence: TGTGCCAGCAGTGAACTAGGACAAGGGGGCGACACCTTC. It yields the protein CASSELGQGGDTF.

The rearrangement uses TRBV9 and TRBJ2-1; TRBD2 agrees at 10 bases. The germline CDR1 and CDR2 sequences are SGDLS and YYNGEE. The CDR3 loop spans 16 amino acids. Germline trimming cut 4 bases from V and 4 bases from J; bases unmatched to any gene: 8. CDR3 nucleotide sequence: TGTGCCAGCAGCATAGAGGTAGCGGGGGGTTACAATGAGCAGTTCTTC. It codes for CASSIEVAGGYNEQFF.